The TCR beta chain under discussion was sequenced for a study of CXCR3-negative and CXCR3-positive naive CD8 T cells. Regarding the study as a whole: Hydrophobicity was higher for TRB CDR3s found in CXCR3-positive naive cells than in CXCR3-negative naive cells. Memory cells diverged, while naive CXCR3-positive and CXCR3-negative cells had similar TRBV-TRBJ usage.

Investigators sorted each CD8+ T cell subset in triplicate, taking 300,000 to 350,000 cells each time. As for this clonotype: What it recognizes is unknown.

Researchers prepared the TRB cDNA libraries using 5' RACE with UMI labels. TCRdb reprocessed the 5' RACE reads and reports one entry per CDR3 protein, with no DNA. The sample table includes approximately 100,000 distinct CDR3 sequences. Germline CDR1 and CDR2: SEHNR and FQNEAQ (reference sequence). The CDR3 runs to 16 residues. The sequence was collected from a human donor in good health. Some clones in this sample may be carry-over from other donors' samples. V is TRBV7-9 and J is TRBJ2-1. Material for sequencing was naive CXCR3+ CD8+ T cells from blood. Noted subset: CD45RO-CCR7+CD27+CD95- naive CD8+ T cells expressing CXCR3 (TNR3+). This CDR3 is CASSLAYGESYNEQFF.